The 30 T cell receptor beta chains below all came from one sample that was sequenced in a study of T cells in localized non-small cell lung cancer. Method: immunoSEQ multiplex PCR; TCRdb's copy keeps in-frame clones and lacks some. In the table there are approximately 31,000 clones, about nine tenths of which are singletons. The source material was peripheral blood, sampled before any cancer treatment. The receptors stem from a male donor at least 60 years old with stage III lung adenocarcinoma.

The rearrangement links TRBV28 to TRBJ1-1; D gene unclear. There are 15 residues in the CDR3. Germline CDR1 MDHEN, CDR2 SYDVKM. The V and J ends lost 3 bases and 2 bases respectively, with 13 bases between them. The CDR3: CASSFGRRLNTEAFF. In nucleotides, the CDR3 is TGTGCCAGCAGTTTTGGGCGGAGGCTAAACACTGAAGCTTTCTTT.

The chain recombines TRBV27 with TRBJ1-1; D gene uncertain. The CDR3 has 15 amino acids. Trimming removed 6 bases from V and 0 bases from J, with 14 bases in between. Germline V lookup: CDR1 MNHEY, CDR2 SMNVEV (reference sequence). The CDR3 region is CASSPDVAVNTEAFF. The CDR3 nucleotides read TGTGCCAGCAGCCCAGACGTGGCAGTGAACACTGAAGCTTTCTTT.

The DNA for the CDR3 is TGCGCCAGCAGCTACGGGGCCCAAGAGACCCAGTACTTC. It specifies CASSYGAQETQYF. J is TRBJ2-5 and V is TRBV5-1; D may be TRBD1 or TRBD2 (5 bases each). This CDR3 is built from 13 residues. CDR1 and CDR2 from the germline V gene are SGHRS and YFSETQ. The germline V and J ends were trimmed by 3 bases and 1 base, with 7 bases remaining between them.

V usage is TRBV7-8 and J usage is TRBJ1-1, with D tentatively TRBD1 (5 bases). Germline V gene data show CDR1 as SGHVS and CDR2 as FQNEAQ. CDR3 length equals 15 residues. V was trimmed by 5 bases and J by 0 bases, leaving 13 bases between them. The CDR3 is CASSGQGRMNTEAFF. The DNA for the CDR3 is TGTGCCAGCAGCGGGCAGGGCCGGATGAACACTGAAGCTTTCTTT.

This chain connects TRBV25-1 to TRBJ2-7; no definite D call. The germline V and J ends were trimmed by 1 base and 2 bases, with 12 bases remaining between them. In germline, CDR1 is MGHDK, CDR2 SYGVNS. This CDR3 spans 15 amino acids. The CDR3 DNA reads TGTGCCAGCAGTGAATCTGCCAGAGGCCCCTACGAGCAGTACTTC. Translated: CASSESARGPYEQYF.

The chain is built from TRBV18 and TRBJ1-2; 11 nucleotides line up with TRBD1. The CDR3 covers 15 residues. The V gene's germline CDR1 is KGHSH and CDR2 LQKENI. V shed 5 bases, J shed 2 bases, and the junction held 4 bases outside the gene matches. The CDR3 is CASSLGTGGNYGYTF. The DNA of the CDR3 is TGTGCCAGCTCATTAGGGACAGGGGGAAACTATGGCTACACCTTC.

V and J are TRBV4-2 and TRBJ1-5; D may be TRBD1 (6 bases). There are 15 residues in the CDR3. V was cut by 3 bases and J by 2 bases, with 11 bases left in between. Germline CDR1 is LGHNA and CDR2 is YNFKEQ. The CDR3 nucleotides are TGTGCCAGCAGCCAGGCGAGACAGGGCAATCAGCCCCAGCATTTT. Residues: CASSQARQGNQPQHF.

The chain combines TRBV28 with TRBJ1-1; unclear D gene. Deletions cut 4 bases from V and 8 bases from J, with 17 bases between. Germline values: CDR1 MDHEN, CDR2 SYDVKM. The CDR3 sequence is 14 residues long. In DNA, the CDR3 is TGTGCCAGCAGTTCCAGCCCTACGGTGAGGGAAGCTTTCTTT. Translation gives CASSSSPTVREAFF.

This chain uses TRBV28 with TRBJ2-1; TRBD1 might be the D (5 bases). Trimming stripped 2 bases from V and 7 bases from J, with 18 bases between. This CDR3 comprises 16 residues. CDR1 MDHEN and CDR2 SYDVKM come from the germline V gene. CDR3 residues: CASSLDSHGGENEQFF. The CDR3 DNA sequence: TGTGCCAGCAGTTTAGACAGCCACGGTGGTGAAAATGAGCAGTTCTTC.

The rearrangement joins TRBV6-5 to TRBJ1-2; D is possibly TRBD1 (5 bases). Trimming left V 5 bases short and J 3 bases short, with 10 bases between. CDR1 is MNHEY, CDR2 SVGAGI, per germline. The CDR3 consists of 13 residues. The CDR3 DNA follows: TGTGCCAGCAGTAAGGACAACTACTATGGCTACACCTTC. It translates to CASSKDNYYGYTF.

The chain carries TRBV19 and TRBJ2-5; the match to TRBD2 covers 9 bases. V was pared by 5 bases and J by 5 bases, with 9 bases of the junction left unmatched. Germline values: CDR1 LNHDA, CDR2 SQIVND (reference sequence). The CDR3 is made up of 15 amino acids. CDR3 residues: CASSPSGGRQETQYF. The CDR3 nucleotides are TGTGCCAGTAGTCCCAGCGGGGGGAGGCAGGAGACCCAGTACTTC.

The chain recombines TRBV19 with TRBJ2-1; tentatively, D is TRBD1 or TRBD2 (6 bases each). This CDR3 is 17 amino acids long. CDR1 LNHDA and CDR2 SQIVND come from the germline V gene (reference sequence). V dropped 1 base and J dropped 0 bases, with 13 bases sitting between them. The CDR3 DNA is TGTGCCAGTAGTATAGGAGGGGGACTCAGCTCCTACAATGAGCAGTTCTTC. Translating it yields CASSIGGGLSSYNEQFF.

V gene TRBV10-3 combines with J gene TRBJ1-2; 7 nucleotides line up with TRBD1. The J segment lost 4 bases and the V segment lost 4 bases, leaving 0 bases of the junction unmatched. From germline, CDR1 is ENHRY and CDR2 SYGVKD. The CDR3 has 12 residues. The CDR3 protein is CAISGDSYGYTF. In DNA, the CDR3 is TGTGCCATCAGTGGGGACAGCTATGGCTACACCTTC.

The CDR3 DNA sequence: TGTGCCAGCAGTTACGAGAGGAAGTACGAGCAGTACTTC. Its translation: CASSYERKYEQYF. The chain carries TRBV6-5 and TRBJ2-7; D is uncertain. CDR1 and CDR2 from the germline V gene are MNHEY and SVGAGI. This CDR3 has 13 residues. V was clipped by 2 bases and J by 4 bases, with 9 bases between them.

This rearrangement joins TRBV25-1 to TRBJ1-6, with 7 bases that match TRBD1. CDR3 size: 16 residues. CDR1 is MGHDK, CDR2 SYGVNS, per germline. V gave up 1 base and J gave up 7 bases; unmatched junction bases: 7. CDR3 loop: CASSESWGQINSPLHF. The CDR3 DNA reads TGTGCCAGCAGTGAATCGTGGGGACAGATAAATTCACCCCTCCACTTT.

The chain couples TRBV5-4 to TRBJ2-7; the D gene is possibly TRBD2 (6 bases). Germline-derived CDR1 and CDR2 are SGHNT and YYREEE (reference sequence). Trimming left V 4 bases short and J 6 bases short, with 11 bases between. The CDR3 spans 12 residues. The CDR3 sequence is CASSRKEGEQYF. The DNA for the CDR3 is TGTGCCAGCAGCCGAAAGGAGGGCGAGCAGTACTTC.

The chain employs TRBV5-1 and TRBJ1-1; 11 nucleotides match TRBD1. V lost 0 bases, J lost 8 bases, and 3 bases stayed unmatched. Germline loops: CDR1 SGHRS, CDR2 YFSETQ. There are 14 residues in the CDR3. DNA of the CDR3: TGCGCCAGCAGCTTGGAGCGGACAGGGGGCGAAGCTTTCTTT. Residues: CASSLERTGGEAFF.

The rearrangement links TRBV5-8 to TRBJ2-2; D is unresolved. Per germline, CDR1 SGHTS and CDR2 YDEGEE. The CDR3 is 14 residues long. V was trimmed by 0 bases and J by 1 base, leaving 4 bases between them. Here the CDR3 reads CASSLAQNTGELFF. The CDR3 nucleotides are TGTGCCAGCAGCTTGGCCCAGAACACCGGGGAGCTGTTTTTT.

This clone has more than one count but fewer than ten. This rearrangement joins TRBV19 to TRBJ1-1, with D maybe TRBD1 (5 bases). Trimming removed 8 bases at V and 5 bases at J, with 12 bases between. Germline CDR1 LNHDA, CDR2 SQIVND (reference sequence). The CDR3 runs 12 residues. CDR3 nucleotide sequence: TGTGCCAGTCGATCTGGGGGAACTGAAGCTTTCTTT. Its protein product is CASRSGGTEAFF.

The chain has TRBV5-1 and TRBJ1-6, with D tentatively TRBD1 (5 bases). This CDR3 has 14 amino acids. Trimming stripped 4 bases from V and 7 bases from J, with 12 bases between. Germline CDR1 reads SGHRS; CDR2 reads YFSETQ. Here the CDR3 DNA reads TGCGCCAGCAGCCCCCAGGGCTCGAATTCACCCCTCCACTTT. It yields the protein CASSPQGSNSPLHF.

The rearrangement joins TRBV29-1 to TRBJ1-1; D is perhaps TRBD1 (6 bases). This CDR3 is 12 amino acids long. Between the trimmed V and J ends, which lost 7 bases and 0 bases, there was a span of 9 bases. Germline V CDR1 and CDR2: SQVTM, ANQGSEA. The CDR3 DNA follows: TGCAGCGGTCGGACAGTGAACACTGAAGCTTTCTTT. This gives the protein CSGRTVNTEAFF.

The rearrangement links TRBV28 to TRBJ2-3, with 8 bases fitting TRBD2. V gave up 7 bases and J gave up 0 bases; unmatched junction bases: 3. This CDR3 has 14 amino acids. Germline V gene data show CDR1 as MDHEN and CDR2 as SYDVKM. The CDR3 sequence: CASKPSGSTDTQYF. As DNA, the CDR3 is TGTGCCAGCAAACCTAGCGGGAGCACAGATACGCAGTATTTT.

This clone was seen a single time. The CDR3 reads CASSYAVGEQYF. CDR3 bases: TGCGCCAGCAGCTATGCAGTCGGCGAGCAGTACTTC. The chain links TRBV5-1 to TRBJ2-7; D not resolved. Between the trimmed V and J ends, which lost 3 bases and 6 bases, there was a span of 10 bases. Germline V gives CDR1 SGHRS, CDR2 YFSETQ. There are 12 residues in the CDR3.

The CDR3 sequence: CATSRVLAGGNEQFF. The DNA for the CDR3 is TGTGCCACCAGCAGAGTTTTAGCGGGAGGCAATGAGCAGTTCTTC. The rearrangement uses TRBV15 and TRBJ2-1; 10 nucleotides align to TRBD2. Looked up from germline, CDR1 is LNHNV and CDR2 is YYDKDF (reference sequence). The V segment lost 1 base and the J segment 6 bases; nucleotides outside the gene matches: 3. This CDR3 is built from 15 residues.

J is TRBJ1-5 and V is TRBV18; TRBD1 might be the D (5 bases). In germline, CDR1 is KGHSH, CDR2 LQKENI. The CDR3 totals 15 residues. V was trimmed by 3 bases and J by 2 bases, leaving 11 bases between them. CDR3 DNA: TGTGCCAGCTCACCGCGAGGGGTTCGCAATCAGCCCCAGCATTTT. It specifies CASSPRGVRNQPQHF.

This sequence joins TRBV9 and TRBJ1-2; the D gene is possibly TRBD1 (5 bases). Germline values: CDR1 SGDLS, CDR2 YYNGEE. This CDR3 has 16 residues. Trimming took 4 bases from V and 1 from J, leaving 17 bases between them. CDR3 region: CASSSQGALHNYGYTF. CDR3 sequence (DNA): TGTGCCAGCAGCAGCCAGGGTGCACTGCATAACTATGGCTACACCTTC.

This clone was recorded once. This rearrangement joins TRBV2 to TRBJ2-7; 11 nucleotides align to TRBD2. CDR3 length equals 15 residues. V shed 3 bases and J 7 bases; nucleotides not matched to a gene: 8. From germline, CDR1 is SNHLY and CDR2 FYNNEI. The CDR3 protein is CASSEASSGGWEQYF. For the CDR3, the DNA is TGTGCCAGCAGTGAGGCCTCTAGCGGGGGGTGGGAGCAGTACTTC.

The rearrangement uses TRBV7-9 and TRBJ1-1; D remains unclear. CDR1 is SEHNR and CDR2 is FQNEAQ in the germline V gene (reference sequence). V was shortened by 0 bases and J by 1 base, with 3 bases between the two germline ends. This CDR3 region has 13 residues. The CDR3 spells CASSLAPNTEAFF. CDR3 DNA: TGTGCCAGCAGCTTAGCCCCGAACACTGAAGCTTTCTTT.

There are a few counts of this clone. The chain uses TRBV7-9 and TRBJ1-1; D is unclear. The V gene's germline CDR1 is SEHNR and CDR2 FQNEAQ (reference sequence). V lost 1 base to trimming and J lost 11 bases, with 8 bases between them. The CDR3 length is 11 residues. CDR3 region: CASSLGQRAFF. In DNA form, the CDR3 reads TGTGCCAGCAGCTTAGGGCAGAGGGCTTTCTTT.

The CDR3 sequence: CASSFGATNEKLFF. The CDR3 region has the DNA TGCGCCAGCAGCTTTGGGGCAACTAATGAAAAACTGTTTTTT. The chain is built from TRBV5-1 and TRBJ1-4; D gene uncertain. The CDR3 has 14 residues. CDR1 SGHRS and CDR2 YFSETQ come from the germline V gene. V was clipped by 2 bases and J by 0 bases, with 5 bases between them.